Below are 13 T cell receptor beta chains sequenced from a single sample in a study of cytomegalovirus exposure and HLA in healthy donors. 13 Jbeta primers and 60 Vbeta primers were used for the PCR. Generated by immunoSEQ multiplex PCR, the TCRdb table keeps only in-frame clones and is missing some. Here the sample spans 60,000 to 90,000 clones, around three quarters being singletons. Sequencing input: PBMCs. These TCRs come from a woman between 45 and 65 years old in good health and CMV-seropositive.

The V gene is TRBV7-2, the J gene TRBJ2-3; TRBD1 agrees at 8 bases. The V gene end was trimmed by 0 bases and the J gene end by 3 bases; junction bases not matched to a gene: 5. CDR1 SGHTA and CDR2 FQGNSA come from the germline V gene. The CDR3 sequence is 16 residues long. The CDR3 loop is CASSLATQGVTDTQYF. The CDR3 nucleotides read TGTGCCAGCAGCTTAGCGACACAGGGGGTAACAGATACGCAGTATTTT. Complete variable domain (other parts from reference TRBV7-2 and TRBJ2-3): GAGVSQSPSNKVTEKGKDVELRCDPISGHTALYWYRQSLGQGLEFLIYFQGNSAPDKSGLPSDRFSAERTGGSVSTLTIQRTQQEDSAVYLCASSLATQGVTDTQYFGPGTRLTVL.

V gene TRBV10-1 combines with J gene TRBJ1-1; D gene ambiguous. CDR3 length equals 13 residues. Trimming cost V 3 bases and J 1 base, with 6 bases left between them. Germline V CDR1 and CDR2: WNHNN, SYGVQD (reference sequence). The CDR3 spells CASSDIENTEAFF. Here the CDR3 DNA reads TGCGCCAGCAGTGATATAGAGAACACTGAAGCTTTCTTT.

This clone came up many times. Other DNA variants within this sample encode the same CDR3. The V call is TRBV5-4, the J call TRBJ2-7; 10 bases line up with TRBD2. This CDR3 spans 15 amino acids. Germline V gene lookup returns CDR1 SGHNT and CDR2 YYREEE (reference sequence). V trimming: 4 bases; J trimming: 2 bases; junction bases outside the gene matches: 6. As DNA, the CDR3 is TGTGCCAGCAGCCCCGGTACTAGCGGGACCTACGAGCAGTACTTC. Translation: CASSPGTSGTYEQYF.

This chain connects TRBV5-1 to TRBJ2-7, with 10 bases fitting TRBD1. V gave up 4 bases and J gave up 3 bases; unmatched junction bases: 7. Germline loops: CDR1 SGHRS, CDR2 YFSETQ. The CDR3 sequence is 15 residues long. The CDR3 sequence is CASSTTWDRGYEQYF. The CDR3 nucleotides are TGCGCCAGCAGCACTACCTGGGACAGGGGCTACGAGCAGTACTTC. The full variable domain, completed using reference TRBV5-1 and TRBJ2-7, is KAGVTQTPRYLIKTRGQQVTLSCSPISGHRSVSWYQQTPGQGLQFLFEYFSETQRNKGNFPGRFSGRQFSNSRSEMNVSTLELGDSALYLCASSTTWDRGYEQYFGPGTRLTVT.

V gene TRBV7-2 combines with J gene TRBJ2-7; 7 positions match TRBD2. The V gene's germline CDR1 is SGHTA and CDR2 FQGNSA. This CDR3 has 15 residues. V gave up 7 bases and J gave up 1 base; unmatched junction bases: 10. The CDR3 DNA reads TGTGCCAGCAACCTTTCCCCGGGGGGTTCCTACGAGCAGTACTTC. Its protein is CASNLSPGGSYEQYF. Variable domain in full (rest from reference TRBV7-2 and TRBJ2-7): GAGVSQSPSNKVTEKGKDVELRCDPISGHTALYWYRQSLGQGLEFLIYFQGNSAPDKSGLPSDRFSAERTGGSVSTLTIQRTQQEDSAVYLCASNLSPGGSYEQYFGPGTRLTVT.

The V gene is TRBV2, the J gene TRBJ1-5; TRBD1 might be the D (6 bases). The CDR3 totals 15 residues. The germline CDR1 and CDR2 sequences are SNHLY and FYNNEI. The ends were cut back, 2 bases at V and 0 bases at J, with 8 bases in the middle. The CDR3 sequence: CASSEWTDSNQPQHF. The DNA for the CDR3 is TGTGCCAGCAGTGAATGGACAGATAGCAATCAGCCCCAGCATTTT.

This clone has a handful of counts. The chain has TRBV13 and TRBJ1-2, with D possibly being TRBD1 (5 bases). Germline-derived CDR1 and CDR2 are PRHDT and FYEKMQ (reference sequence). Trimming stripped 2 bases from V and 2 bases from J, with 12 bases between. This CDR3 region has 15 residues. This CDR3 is CASSLSGVENYGYTF. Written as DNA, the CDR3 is TGTGCCAGCAGCTTATCGGGGGTGGAGAACTATGGCTACACCTTC.

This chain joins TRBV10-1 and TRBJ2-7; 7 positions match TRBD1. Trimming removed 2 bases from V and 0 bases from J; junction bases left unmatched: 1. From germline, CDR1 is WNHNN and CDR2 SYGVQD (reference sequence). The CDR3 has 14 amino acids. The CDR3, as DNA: TGCGCCAGCAGTGAGACAGGGGTCTCCTACGAGCAGTACTTC. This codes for CASSETGVSYEQYF.

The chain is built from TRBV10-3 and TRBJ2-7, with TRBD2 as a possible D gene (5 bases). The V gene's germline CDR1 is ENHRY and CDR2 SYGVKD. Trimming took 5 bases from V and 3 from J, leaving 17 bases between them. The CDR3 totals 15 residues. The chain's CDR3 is CAISPDTPGNYEQYF. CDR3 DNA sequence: TGTGCCATCAGTCCAGACACCCCCGGGAACTACGAGCAGTACTTC.

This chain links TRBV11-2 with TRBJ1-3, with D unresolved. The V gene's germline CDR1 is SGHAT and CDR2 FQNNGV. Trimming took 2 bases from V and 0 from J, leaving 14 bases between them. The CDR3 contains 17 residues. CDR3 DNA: TGTGCCAGCAGCTTAATGTCCGCTACGTTCTCTGGAAACACCATATATTTT. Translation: CASSLMSATFSGNTIYF.

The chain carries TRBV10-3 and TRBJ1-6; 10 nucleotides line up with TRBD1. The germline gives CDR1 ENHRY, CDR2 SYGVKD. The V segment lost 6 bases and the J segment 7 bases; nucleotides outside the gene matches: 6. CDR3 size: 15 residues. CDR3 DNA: TGTGCCATCAGGGGACAGGGGTCGAACAATTCACCCCTCCACTTT. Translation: CAIRGQGSNNSPLHF.

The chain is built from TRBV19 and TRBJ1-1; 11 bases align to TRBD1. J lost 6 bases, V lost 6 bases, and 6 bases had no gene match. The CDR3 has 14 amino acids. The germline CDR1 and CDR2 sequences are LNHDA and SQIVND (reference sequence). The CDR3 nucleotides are TGTGCCAGTAGCAACGGACAGGGGGCATCTGAAGCTTTCTTT. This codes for CASSNGQGASEAFF.

This chain's CDR3 is CASSQQGDQPQHF. The CDR3 coding sequence is TGTGCCAGCAGTCAACAGGGGGACCAGCCCCAGCATTTT. This chain uses TRBV6-5 with TRBJ1-5, with 8 nucleotides matching TRBD1. V was clipped by 5 bases and J by 7 bases; unmatched bases: 4. Germline V CDR1 and CDR2: MNHEY, SVGAGI. The CDR3 totals 13 residues.